This entry describes one T cell receptor beta chain. J was trimmed by 3 bases and V by 3 bases; bases with no gene match: 6. Germline V gene sequence: CDR1 SGDLS, CDR2 YYNGEE. The length of the CDR3 is 16 residues. Individuals drawn from approximately 26 US areas were roughly 18 to 95 years old. Cohorts were determined from participant-reported clinical history. The sample comes from a study of blood T cell repertoires in COVID-19. Background on the study: Nucleic acid was either cDNA or gDNA, and it came from T cells, B-cell-depleted T cells, or PBMCs.

As processed by the authors: How many nucleated cells were present was estimated from reference gene primer amplification. Only in-frame clones appear in the TCRdb table, and some are missing; sequencing was by immunoSEQ multiplex PCR. The V and J calls and the clone size are those of that table, but D and trimming were determined from the DNA. This table has roughly 380,000 clones, around 87% appearing once. This sequence originates from a man between 25 and 39 years old who had recovered from COVID-19. The chain uses TRBV9 and TRBJ2-3, with 11 bases matching TRBD2. Sequenced input: PBMCs or T cells enriched from blood (not recorded which). In nucleotides, the CDR3 is TGTGCCAGCAGCGCTATAGCGGGGGGGGTTACAGATACGCAGTATTTT. Protein: CASSAIAGGVTDTQYF.